Listed here is a single T cell receptor beta chain. Antigen unknown. The read finishes 3 residues shy of the CDR3 end, and the germline J gene is used to complete it. The assay was immunoSEQ multiplex PCR, and TCRdb's table has in-frame clones only and misses some. The table lists 30,000 to 50,000 clones. This record belongs to a study of T cells in women clearing cervical HPV infection. Study results and caveats: Controls had more TRBV6-7 (about 0.16%) than cases (about 0.11%).

J gave up 2 bases and V 4 bases, and 6 bases lay outside the gene matches. Per germline, CDR1 MNHNS and CDR2 SASEGT. This CDR3 is built from 15 residues. The sequence came from a woman aged 18-70 years with a cervical HPV16 infection that either progressed to CIN3+ or cleared (not recorded which). The J gene is TRBJ2-7, the V gene TRBV6-1; 9 positions agree with TRBD2. Sequencing input: blood buffy coat. The CDR3 sequence: CASSGESSGAYEQYF. The part of the CDR3 DNA that was read is TGTGCCAGCAGTGGAGAATCTAGCGGGGCCTACGAG.